This T cell receptor (beta chain) was profiled in a study of blood T cells in healthy people across ages. Per sample, at least 5.5 micrograms of total RNA were extracted. This clonotype was seen ten or more times. V gave up 4 bases and J gave up 13 bases; unmatched junction bases: 2. This CDR3 contains 11 residues. Germline CDR1 reads SGHRS; CDR2 reads YFSETQ. Through a sample-barcoded 5' primer and a J-beta primer mix, a second PCR was run for roughly 6 to 12 cycles. All cDNA molecules were each tagged by a template-switch adaptor with 12 random nucleotides. One entry per CDR3 protein, called by TCRdb with MiXCR from the 5' RACE reads. The sample consists of under 1 million distinct CDR3 sequences, approximately 48% of them appearing once.

Sequencing used blood. The receptor was derived from a man between 60 and 70 years old in good health. The rearrangement links TRBV5-1 to TRBJ2-4, with 10 bases matching TRBD1. In nucleotides, the CDR3 is TGCGCCAGCAGCGGGACAGGGGAACAGTACTTC. Its protein is CASSGTGEQYF.